The T cell receptor beta chain under discussion was sequenced for a study of cytomegalovirus exposure and HLA in healthy donors. About the research overall: Sequencing of roughly 180 million T cells in an earlier analysis found 100 million to 140 million unique TCR beta sequences. The study, taken as a whole, reports: In vitro checks showed that a few CMV-associated chains really do target CMV antigens. In a later analysis, TCR beta V- and J-gene trimming showed a link to a missense DCLRE1C variant. In an earlier analysis, most TCR beta V segments were productive about 87% or about 30% of the time.

Researchers ran the PCR with 60 Vbeta and 13 Jbeta primers. Method: immunoSEQ multiplex PCR; TCRdb's copy keeps in-frame clones and lacks some. Among over 85,000 clones listed, approximately 79% were seen once. Germline CDR1 reads SGHRS; CDR2 reads YFSETQ. Trimming cost V 3 bases and J 3 bases; bases outside gene matches: 10. The CDR3 sequence is 17 residues long. This clone occurred a few times. Its antigen remains unidentified. The sequenced material came from PBMCs. The rearrangement links TRBV5-1 to TRBJ2-5; 11 bases are shared with TRBD2. This receptor was obtained from a man aged 30 to 39 in good health and CMV-seropositive. DNA for the CDR3: TGCGCCAGCAGCTCTTTAGCGGGGGGGCTCGCTGAAGAGACCCAGTACTTC. Protein sequence: CASSSLAGGLAEETQYF.